This passage covers 9 T cell receptor beta chains from one sample sequenced in a study of cytomegalovirus exposure and HLA in healthy donors. The PCR contained 60 Vbeta and 13 Jbeta primers. Assay: immunoSEQ multiplex PCR; the TCRdb copy retains only in-frame clones and omits some. The sample has some 180,000 clones, roughly a tenth seen once. Sequenced input: PBMCs. The receptors come from a woman in her 30s in good health and CMV-seropositive.

This chain uses TRBV5-8 with TRBJ2-1, with a tentative D call TRBD2 (5 bases). Germline loops: CDR1 SGHTS, CDR2 YDEGEE. The CDR3 contains 13 residues. Trimming removed 3 bases from V and 7 bases from J, with 11 bases in between. The CDR3, as DNA: TGTGCCAGCAGCTATTCATGGGAGAATGAGCAGTTCTTC. The encoded protein is CASSYSWENEQFF.

The V and J genes are TRBV30 and TRBJ1-3; perhaps TRBD1 as D (6 bases). This CDR3 has 14 residues. V shed 7 bases and J shed 0 bases, with 13 bases lying between them. CDR1 GTSNPN and CDR2 SVGIG come from the germline V gene (reference sequence). The CDR3 coding sequence is TGTGCCTCTCAAGGACAGTCCTCTGGAAACACCATATATTTT. It encodes CASQGQSSGNTIYF.

J is TRBJ2-1 and V is TRBV11-2; D is unclear. The ends were cut back, 2 bases at V and 0 bases at J, with 8 bases in the middle. Germline-derived CDR1 and CDR2 are SGHAT and FQNNGV. CDR3 length: 15 amino acids. CDR3: CASSLILSSYNEQFF. The CDR3 DNA reads TGTGCCAGCAGCTTAATTCTGAGCTCCTACAATGAGCAGTTCTTC.

This clone was found a few times. V and J are TRBV4-1 and TRBJ1-1; the D gene is possibly TRBD1 (5 bases). Per the germline V gene, CDR1 is MGHRA and CDR2 is YSYEKL. This CDR3 contains 18 residues. V shed 0 bases and J shed 4 bases, with 21 bases lying between them. This chain's CDR3 is CASSQDQGRISLGTEAFF. CDR3 DNA: TGCGCCAGCAGCCAAGATCAGGGAAGGATATCTTTGGGCACTGAAGCTTTCTTT.

The genes are TRBV4-2 and TRBJ1-2; unclear D gene. The length of the CDR3 is 14 residues. V was clipped by 0 bases and J by 5 bases, with 10 bases between them. Germline V CDR1 and CDR2: LGHNA, YNFKEQ. The CDR3 DNA is TGTGCCAGCAGCCAAGAATCGATCCAGTATGGCTACACCTTC. This translates into CASSQESIQYGYTF.

This clone has more than one count but fewer than ten. V usage is TRBV6-1 and J usage is TRBJ2-7, with D hard to call. The CDR3 totals 15 residues. Germline V gene sequence: CDR1 MNHNS, CDR2 SASEGT. Trimming stripped 0 bases from V and 0 bases from J, with 9 bases between. The DNA of the CDR3 is TGTGCCAGCAGTGAAGCCTGGAGTAGCTCCTACGAGCAGTACTTC. It translates to CASSEAWSSSYEQYF.

This clone was counted between two and nine times. The chain links TRBV5-6 to TRBJ2-1; tentative D call: TRBD1 (5 bases). Germline loops: CDR1 SGHDT, CDR2 YYEEEE. Trimming shortened V by 1 base and J by 2 bases, and 10 bases separated the two germline ends. The CDR3 contains 15 residues. The CDR3 DNA is TGTGCCAGCAGCTTGAAGGGGAATCCCTACAATGAGCAGTTCTTC. Protein sequence: CASSLKGNPYNEQFF.

In this sample, this clone turned up a few times. The chain has TRBV5-1 and TRBJ2-1, with 7 positions matching TRBD2. V was clipped by 1 base and J by 8 bases; unmatched bases: 21. CDR3 length: 19 amino acids. CDR1 is SGHRS and CDR2 is YFSETQ in the germline V gene. CDR3 sequence (DNA): TGCGCCAGCAGCTTGAATCTCTCTCCGGGAGGCGCGGGCGTCCATGAGCAGTTCTTC. Its protein product is CASSLNLSPGGAGVHEQFF.

In its sample, this clone was seen a few times. The chain combines TRBV5-1 with TRBJ2-5; 7 positions agree with TRBD1. Germline values: CDR1 SGHRS, CDR2 YFSETQ. Trimming cost V 4 bases and J 5 bases; bases outside gene matches: 8. There are 14 residues in the CDR3. The CDR3 region has the DNA TGCGCCAGCAGCCTTGCGACAGGGCCTGAGACCCAGTACTTC. Its protein is CASSLATGPETQYF.